The 10 T cell receptor beta chains below come from one sample, sequenced in a study of chemoradiotherapy in HPV16-positive cancers. Clones were sequenced by immunoSEQ multiplex PCR, and TCRdb holds only the in-frame ones, with some missing. The table shows about 25,000 clones, with approximately 92% occurring only once. The specimen was blood, collected from a patient who underwent chemoradiotherapy. Receptor source: a human donor with HPV-associated anogenital cancer.

This sequence joins TRBV9 and TRBJ2-2; tentative D call: TRBD1 (7 bases). There are 16 residues in the CDR3. The ends were cut back, 0 bases at V and 5 bases at J, with 14 bases in the middle. The germline V gene encodes CDR1 SGDLS and CDR2 YYNGEE. The CDR3 here is CASSVGGGGCTGELFF. In DNA form, the CDR3 reads TGTGCCAGCAGCGTAGGAGGAGGGGGCTGTACCGGGGAGCTGTTTTTT. Filled out from reference TRBV9 and TRBJ2-2, the complete variable domain reads DSGVTQTPKHLITATGQRVTLRCSPRSGDLSVYWYQQSLDQGLQFLIQYYNGEERAKGNILERFSAQQFPDLHSELNLSSLELGDSALYFCASSVGGGGCTGELFFGEGSRLTVL.

V gene TRBV5-1 combines with J gene TRBJ2-3; 8 nucleotides match TRBD2. With V trimmed by 1 base and J by 2 bases, 9 bases remained unmatched. Germline values: CDR1 SGHRS, CDR2 YFSETQ. CDR3 length equals 17 residues. CDR3 protein: CASSLRVAGSYTDTQYF. The DNA of the CDR3 is TGCGCCAGCAGCTTGCGAGTAGCGGGGTCCTACACAGATACGCAGTATTTT.

J is TRBJ1-6 and V is TRBV4-2; the D is unclear. Germline loops: CDR1 LGHNA, CDR2 YNFKEQ. The ends were cut back, 0 bases at V and 5 bases at J, with 11 bases in the middle. This CDR3 spans 16 amino acids. The CDR3 spells CASSQEAGPDNSPLHF. The CDR3 DNA is TGTGCCAGCAGCCAAGAGGCCGGGCCAGATAATTCACCCCTCCACTTT.

The V gene is TRBV5-4, the J gene TRBJ2-3, with D possibly matching TRBD2 (6 bases). From germline, CDR1 is SGHNT and CDR2 YYREEE (reference sequence). There are 15 residues in the CDR3. V shed 4 bases and J shed 0 bases, with 12 bases lying between them. As DNA, the CDR3 is TGTGCCAGCAGCCCCCGGGAGTATAGCACAGATACGCAGTATTTT. This translates into CASSPREYSTDTQYF. The full variable domain, in which reference TRBV5-4 and TRBJ2-3 provide the parts outside the CDR3, is ETGVTQSPTHLIKTRGQQVTLRCSSQSGHNTVSWYQQALGQGPQFIFQYYREEENGRGNFPPRFSGLQFPNYSSELNVNALELDDSALYLCASSPREYSTDTQYFGPGTRLTVL.

The rearrangement joins TRBV27 to TRBJ2-7; no reliable D call. Trimming took 6 bases from V and 0 from J, leaving 6 bases between them. CDR3 length equals 12 residues. In germline, CDR1 is MNHEY, CDR2 SMNVEV (reference sequence). The CDR3 DNA sequence: TGTGCCAGCAGAACGGACTCCTACGAGCAGTACTTC. Protein sequence: CASRTDSYEQYF.

CDR3 bases: TGCGCCAGCAGCCAAGTATACAGCGGGAGTTCTTACGAGCAGTACTTC. Its protein product is CASSQVYSGSSYEQYF. The chain carries TRBV4-1 and TRBJ2-7; TRBD2 matches 8 bases. The V gene end was trimmed by 1 base and the J gene end by 4 bases; junction bases not matched to a gene: 9. CDR1 is MGHRA, CDR2 YSYEKL, per germline. The CDR3 covers 16 residues.

In this sample, this clone turned up once. The chain uses TRBV27 and TRBJ2-1, with 15 bases fitting TRBD2. The CDR3 runs 19 residues. Germline V gene sequence: CDR1 MNHEY, CDR2 SMNVEV (reference sequence). V lost 6 bases to trimming and J lost 0 bases; unmatched junction nucleotides: 9. The CDR3 region is CASRTGTSGRTSSYNEQFF. The CDR3 DNA is TGTGCCAGCAGGACCGGGACTAGCGGGAGGACCAGCTCCTACAATGAGCAGTTCTTC.

The chain has TRBV4-3 and TRBJ1-4; weak D call: TRBD1 (5 bases). Between the trimmed V and J ends, which lost 0 bases and 7 bases, there was a span of 15 bases. Germline V lookup: CDR1 LGHNA, CDR2 YSLEER. This CDR3 contains 16 residues. DNA for the CDR3: TGCGCCAGCAGCCAAGATGCCCAAGGGGTTAGTGAAAAACTGTTTTTT. Amino acids: CASSQDAQGVSEKLFF.

CDR3 loop: CARREGGSGNTIYF. The CDR3 DNA is TGTGCCCGACGGGAGGGCGGCTCTGGAAACACCATATATTTT. This rearrangement joins TRBV2 to TRBJ1-3; D call uncertain. Germline V gives CDR1 SNHLY, CDR2 FYNNEI. The CDR3 spans 14 residues. The V end was cut by 11 bases, the J end by 0 bases, with 14 bases between.

The chain has TRBV18 and TRBJ2-3, with TRBD2 matching 10 bases. Per the germline V gene, CDR1 is KGHSH and CDR2 is LQKENI. J lost 2 bases, V lost 6 bases, and 5 bases had no gene match. The CDR3 sequence is 15 residues long. CDR3 protein: CASSLAGEYTDTQYF. The CDR3 DNA reads as TGTGCCAGCTCTCTAGCGGGAGAATACACAGATACGCAGTATTTT.